The entry that follows covers one TCR beta chain sequence. CDR1 and CDR2 (germline): KGHSH, LQKENI. CDR3 length: 16 residues. V shed 3 bases, J shed 7 bases, and the junction held 8 bases outside the gene matches. The sample belongs to a study of blood T cell repertoires in COVID-19. Study details: The origin of the acute and convalescent COVID-19 samples was the United States, Italy and Spain. T cells, B-cell-depleted T cells, or PBMCs provided the cDNA or gDNA that served as material.

Repertoires were generated with immunoSEQ multiplex PCR, while TCRdb's copy carries only in-frame clones and drops some. The sample holds some 200,000 clones, more than 70% seen once. The genes are TRBV18 and TRBJ2-1; 11 bases line up with TRBD2. Sample: peripheral blood. The sequence was obtained from a man aged 40-49 years with active or convalescent COVID-19. DNA for the CDR3: TGTGCCAGCTCACCCCCGGGTAGCGGGGGGGCGAATGAGCAGTTCTTC. Encoded protein: CASSPPGSGGANEQFF.